This TCR beta chain was observed in a study of blood T cell repertoires in COVID-19. Study context: Samples taken during acute and convalescent COVID-19 were collected in the United States, Italy and Spain. The cDNA or gDNA used as material had been derived from T cells, B-cell-depleted T cells, or PBMCs.

Repertoires were generated with immunoSEQ multiplex PCR, while TCRdb's copy carries only in-frame clones and drops some. This sample has around 180,000 clones, with around 80% found just once. The length of the CDR3 is 14 residues. CDR1 SGHRS and CDR2 YFSETQ come from the germline V gene. The ends lost 7 bases at V and 1 base at J; junction bases unmatched: 5. Input material: peripheral blood. This sequence was found in a man in his 70s with active or convalescent COVID-19. V and J are TRBV5-1 and TRBJ2-5; 9 positions agree with TRBD1. Here the CDR3 reads CASSTGGLQETQYF. The CDR3 DNA reads TGCGCCAGCTCGACAGGGGGGCTCCAAGAGACCCAGTACTTC. Using reference TRBV5-1 and TRBJ2-5 for the parts outside the CDR3, the full variable domain is KAGVTQTPRYLIKTRGQQVTLSCSPISGHRSVSWYQQTPGQGLQFLFEYFSETQRNKGNFPGRFSGRQFSNSRSEMNVSTLELGDSALYLCASSTGGLQETQYFGPGTRLLVL.